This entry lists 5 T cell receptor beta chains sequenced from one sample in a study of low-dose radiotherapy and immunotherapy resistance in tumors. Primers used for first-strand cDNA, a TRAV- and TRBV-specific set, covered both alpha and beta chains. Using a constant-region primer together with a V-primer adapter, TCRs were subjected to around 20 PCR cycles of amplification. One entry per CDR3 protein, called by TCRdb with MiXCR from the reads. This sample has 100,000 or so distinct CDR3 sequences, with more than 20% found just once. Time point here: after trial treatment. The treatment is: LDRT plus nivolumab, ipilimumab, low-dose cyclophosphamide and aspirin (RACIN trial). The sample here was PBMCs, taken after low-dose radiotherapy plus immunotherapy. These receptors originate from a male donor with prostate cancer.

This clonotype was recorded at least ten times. The chain's CDR3 is CASSLGLNQPQHF. The DNA of the CDR3 is TGTGCCAGCAGCTTAGGACTTAATCAGCCCCAGCATTTT. The chain joins TRBV7-2 to TRBJ1-5; D not resolved. Looked up from germline, CDR1 is SGHTA and CDR2 is FQGNSA. Trimming stripped 1 base from V and 4 bases from J, with 5 bases between. This CDR3 contains 13 residues. Full variable domain (missing parts from reference TRBV7-2 and TRBJ1-5): GAGVSQSPSNKVTEKGKDVELRCDPISGHTALYWYRQSLGQGLEFLIYFQGNSAPDKSGLPSDRFSAERTGGSVSTLTIQRTQQEDSAVYLCASSLGLNQPQHFGDGTRLSIL.

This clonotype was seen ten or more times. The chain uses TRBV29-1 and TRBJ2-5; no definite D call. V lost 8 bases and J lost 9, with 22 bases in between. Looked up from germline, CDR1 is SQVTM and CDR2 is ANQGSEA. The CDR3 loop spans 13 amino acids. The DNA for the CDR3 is TGCAGCCACCTTGAAGTCCGCCAGCAGGCCCAGTACTTC. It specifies CSHLEVRQQAQYF.

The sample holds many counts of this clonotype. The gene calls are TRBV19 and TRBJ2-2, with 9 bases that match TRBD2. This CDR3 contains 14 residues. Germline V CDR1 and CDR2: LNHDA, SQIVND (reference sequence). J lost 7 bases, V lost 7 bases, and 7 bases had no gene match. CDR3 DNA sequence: TGTGCCAGTAACCCCGGACTAGCGTTCGGGGAGCTGTTTTTT. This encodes CASNPGLAFGELFF.

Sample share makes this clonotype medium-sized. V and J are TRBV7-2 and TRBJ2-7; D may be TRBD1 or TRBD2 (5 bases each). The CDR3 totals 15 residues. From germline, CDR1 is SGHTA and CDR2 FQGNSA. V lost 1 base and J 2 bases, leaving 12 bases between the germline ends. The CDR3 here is CASSLGLGTTYEQYF. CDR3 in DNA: TGTGCCAGCAGCTTAGGGCTCGGGACCACCTACGAGCAGTACTTC.

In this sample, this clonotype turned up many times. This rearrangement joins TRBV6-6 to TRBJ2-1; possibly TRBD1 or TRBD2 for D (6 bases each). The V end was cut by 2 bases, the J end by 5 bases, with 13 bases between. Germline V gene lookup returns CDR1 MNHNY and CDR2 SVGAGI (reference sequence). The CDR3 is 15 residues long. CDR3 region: CASSYGGPLNNEQFF. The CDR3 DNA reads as TGTGCCAGCAGTTACGGGGGGCCTCTGAACAATGAGCAGTTCTTC.